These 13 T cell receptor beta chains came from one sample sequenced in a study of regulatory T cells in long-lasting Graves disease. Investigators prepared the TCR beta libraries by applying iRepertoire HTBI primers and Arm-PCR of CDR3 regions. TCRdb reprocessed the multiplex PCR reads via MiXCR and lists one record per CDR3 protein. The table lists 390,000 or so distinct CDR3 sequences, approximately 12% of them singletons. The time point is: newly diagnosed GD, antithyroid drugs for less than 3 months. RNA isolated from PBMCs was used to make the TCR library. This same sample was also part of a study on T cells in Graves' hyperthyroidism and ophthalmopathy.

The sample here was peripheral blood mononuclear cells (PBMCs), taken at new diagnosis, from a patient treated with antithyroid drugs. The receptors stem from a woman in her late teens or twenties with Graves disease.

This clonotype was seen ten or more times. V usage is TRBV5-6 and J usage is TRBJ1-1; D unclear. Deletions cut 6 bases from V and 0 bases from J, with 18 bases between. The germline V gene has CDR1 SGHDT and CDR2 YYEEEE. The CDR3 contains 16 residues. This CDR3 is CASNLGLLPLNTEAFF. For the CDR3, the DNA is TGTGCCAGCAACCTAGGGCTCCTGCCCTTGAACACTGAAGCTTTCTTT.

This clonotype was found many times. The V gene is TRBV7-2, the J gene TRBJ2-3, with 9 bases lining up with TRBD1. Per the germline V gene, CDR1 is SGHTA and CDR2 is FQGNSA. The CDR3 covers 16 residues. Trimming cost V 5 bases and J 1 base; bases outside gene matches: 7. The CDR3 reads CASSVQGARGTDTQYF. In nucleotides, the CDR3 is TGTGCCAGCAGCGTACAGGGGGCGCGGGGCACAGATACGCAGTATTTT.

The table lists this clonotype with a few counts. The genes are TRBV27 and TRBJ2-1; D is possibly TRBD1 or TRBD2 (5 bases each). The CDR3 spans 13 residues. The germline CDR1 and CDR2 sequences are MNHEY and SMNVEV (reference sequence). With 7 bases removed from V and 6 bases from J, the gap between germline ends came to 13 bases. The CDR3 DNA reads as TGTGCCAGCAAATATACGGGGCTCAATGAGCAGTTCTTC. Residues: CASKYTGLNEQFF.

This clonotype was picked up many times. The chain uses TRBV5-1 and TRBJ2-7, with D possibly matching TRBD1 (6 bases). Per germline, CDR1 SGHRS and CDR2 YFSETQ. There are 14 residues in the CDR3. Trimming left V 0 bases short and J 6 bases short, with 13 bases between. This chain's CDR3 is CASSLAAGDREQYV. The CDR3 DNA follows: TGCGCCAGCAGCTTGGCCGCAGGGGATCGCGAGCAGTACGTC.

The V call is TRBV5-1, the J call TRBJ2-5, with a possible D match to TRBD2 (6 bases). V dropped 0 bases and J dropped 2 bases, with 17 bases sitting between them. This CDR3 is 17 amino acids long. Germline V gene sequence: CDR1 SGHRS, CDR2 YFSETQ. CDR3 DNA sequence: TGCGCCAGCAGCTTGGCTGGTGGGGTAGCGGTTCAAGAGACCCAGTACTTC. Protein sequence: CASSLAGGVAVQETQYF.

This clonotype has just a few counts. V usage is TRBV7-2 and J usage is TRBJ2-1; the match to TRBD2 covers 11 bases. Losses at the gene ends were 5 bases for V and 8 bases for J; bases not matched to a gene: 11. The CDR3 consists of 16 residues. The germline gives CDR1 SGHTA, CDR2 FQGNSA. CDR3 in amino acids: CASSALTSGRGDEQFF. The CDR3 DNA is TGTGCCAGCAGCGCACTAACTAGCGGGAGAGGTGATGAGCAGTTCTTC. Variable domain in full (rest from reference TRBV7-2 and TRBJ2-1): GAGVSQSPSNKVTEKGKDVELRCDPISGHTALYWYRQSLGQGLEFLIYFQGNSAPDKSGLPSDRFSAERTGGSVSTLTIQRTQQEDSAVYLCASSALTSGRGDEQFFGPGTRLTVL.

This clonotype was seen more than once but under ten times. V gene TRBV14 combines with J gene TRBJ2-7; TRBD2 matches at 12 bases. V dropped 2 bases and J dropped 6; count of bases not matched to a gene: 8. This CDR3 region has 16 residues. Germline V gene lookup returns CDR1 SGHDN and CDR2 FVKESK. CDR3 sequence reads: CASSQRLLAGGSEQYF. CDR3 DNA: TGTGCCAGCAGCCAACGGTTACTAGCGGGAGGTTCCGAGCAGTACTTC. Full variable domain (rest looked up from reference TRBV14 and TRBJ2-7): EAGVTQFPSHSVIEKGQTVTLRCDPISGHDNLYWYRRVMGKEIKFLLHFVKESKQDESGMPNNRFLAERTGGTYSTLKVQPAELEDSGVYFCASSQRLLAGGSEQYFGPGTRLTVT.

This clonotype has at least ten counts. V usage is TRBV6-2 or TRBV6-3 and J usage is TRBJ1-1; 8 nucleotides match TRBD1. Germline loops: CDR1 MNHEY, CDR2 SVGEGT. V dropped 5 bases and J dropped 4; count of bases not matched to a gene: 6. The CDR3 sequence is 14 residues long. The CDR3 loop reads CASSRQGRSTEAFF. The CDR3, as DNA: TGTGCCAGCAGTCGACAGGGGCGGAGCACTGAAGCTTTCTTT.

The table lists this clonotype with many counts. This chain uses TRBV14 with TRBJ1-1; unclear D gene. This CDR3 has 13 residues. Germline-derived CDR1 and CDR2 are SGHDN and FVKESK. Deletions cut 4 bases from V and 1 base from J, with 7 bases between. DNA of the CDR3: TGTGCCAGCAGCCTACTACCGAACACTGAAGCTTTCTTT. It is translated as CASSLLPNTEAFF. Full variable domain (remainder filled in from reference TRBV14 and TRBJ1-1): EAGVTQFPSHSVIEKGQTVTLRCDPISGHDNLYWYRRVMGKEIKFLLHFVKESKQDESGMPNNRFLAERTGGTYSTLKVQPAELEDSGVYFCASSLLPNTEAFFGQGTRLTVV.

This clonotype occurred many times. For the CDR3, the DNA is TGTGCCAGCAGCTTAATAGCGGGAAGCACAGATACGCAGTATTTT. Translated: CASSLIAGSTDTQYF. The chain has TRBV7-3 and TRBJ2-3, with 8 positions matching TRBD2. Looked up from germline, CDR1 is SGHTA and CDR2 is FQGTGA. V was clipped by 1 base and J by 0 bases; unmatched bases: 0. This CDR3 has 15 residues.

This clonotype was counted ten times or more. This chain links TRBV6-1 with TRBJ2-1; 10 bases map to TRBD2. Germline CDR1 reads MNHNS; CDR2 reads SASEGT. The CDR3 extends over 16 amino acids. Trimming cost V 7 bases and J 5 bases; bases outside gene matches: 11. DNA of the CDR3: TGTGCCAGCACCCCACGGCTAGCGGGAGAAAACAATGAGCAGTTCTTC. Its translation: CASTPRLAGENNEQFF.

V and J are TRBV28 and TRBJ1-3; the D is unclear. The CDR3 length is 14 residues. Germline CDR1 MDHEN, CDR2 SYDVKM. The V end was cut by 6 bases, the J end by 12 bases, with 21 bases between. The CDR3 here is CASRRSSSGSNIYF. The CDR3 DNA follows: TGTGCCAGCAGAAGGTCGAGCTCTGGAAGCAACATATATTTT.

The CDR3, as DNA: TGCAGCGTTAGACTAGCGGGATCGAACATTCAGTACTTC. Protein sequence: CSVRLAGSNIQYF. This chain joins TRBV29-1 and TRBJ2-4; 11 nucleotides line up with TRBD2. The CDR3 sequence is 13 residues long. Germline V gene data show CDR1 as SQVTM and CDR2 as ANQGSEA. V shed 5 bases, J shed 7 bases, and the junction held 4 bases outside the gene matches.